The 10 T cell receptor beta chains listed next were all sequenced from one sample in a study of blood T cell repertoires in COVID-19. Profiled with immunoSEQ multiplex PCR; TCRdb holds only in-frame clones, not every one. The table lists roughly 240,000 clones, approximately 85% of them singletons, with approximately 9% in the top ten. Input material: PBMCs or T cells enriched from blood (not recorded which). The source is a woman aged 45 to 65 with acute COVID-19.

The DNA of the CDR3 is TGTGCCTGGAGTGTTTGGGAGGACTATGGCTACACCTTC. It is translated as CAWSVWEDYGYTF. The chain uses TRBV30 and TRBJ1-2; D is ambiguous. Per the germline V gene, CDR1 is GTSNPN and CDR2 is SVGIG (reference sequence). The CDR3 has 13 residues. Trimming took 0 bases from V and 3 from J, leaving 8 bases between them.

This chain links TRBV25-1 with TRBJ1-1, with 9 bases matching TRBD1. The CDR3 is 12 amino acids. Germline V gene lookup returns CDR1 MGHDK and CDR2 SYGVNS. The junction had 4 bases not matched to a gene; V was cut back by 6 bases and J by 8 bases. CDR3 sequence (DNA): TGTGCCAGCAGGGCGGGACAGGGAGAAGCTTTCTTT. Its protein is CASRAGQGEAFF. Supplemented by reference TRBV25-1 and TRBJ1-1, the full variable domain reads EADIYQTPRYLVIGTGKKITLECSQTMGHDKMYWYQQDPGMELHLIHYSYGVNSTEKGDLSSESTVSRIRTEHFPLTLESARPSHTSQYLCASRAGQGEAFFGQGTRLTVV.

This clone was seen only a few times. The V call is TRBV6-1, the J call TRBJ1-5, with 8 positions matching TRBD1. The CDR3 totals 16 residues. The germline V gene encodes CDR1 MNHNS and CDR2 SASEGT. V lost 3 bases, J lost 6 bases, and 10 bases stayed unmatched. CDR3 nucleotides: TGTGCCAGCAGTGAGTACCCAGGGGGCGTTGGTCAGCCCCAGCATTTT. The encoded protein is CASSEYPGGVGQPQHF.

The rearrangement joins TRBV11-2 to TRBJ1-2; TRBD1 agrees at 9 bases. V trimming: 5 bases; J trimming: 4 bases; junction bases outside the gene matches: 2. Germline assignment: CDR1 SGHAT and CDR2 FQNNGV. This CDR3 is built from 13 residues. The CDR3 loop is CASSRTGVYGYTF. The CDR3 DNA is TGTGCCAGCAGCAGGACAGGGGTCTATGGCTACACCTTC.

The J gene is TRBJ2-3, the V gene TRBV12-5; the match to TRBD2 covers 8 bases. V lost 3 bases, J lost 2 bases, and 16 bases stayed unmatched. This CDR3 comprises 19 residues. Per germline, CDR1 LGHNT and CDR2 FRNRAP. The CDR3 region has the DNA TGTGCTAGTGGTTTACCGATGACGGGGGGGCCGTGGAACACAGATACGCAGTATTTT. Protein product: CASGLPMTGGPWNTDTQYF.

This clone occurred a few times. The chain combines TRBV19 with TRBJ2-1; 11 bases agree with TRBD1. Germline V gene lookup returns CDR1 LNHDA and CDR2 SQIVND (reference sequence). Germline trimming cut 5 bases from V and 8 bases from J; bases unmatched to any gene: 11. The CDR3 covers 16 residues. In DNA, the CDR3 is TGTGCCAGTAGTCCCCTAGGACAGGGGGCTCGATATGAGCAGTTCTTC. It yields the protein CASSPLGQGARYEQFF.

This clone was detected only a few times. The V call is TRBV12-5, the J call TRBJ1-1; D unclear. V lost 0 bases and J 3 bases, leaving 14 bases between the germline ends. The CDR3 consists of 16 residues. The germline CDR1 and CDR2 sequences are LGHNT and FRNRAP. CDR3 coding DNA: TGTGCTAGTGGTTTGGTAATGGTTACGGGTGACACTGAAGCTTTCTTT. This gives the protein CASGLVMVTGDTEAFF. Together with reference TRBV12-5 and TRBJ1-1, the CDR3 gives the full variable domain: DARVTQTPRHKVTEMGQEVTMRCQPILGHNTVFWYRQTMMQGLELLAYFRNRAPLDDSGMPKDRFSAEMPDATLATLKIQPSEPRDSAVYFCASGLVMVTGDTEAFFGQGTRLTVV.

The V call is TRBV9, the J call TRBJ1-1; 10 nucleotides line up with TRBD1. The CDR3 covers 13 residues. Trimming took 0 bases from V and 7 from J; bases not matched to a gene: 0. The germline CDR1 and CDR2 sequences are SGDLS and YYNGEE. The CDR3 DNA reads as TGTGCCAGCAGCGTAGGGGACAGGGGTGAAGCTTTCTTT. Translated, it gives CASSVGDRGEAFF.

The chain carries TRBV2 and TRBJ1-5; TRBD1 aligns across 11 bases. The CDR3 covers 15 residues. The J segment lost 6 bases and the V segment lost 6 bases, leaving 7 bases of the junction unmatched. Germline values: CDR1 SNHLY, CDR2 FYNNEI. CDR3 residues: CASSPGQGATQPQHF. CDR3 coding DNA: TGTGCCAGCAGCCCAGGACAGGGGGCTACTCAGCCCCAGCATTTT.

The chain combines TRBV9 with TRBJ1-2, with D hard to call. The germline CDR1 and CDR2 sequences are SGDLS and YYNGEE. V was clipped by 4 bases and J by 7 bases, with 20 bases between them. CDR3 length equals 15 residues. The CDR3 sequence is CASSQTIRVPLGYTF. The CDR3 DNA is TGTGCCAGCAGCCAAACGATCCGGGTCCCCCTTGGCTACACCTTC.